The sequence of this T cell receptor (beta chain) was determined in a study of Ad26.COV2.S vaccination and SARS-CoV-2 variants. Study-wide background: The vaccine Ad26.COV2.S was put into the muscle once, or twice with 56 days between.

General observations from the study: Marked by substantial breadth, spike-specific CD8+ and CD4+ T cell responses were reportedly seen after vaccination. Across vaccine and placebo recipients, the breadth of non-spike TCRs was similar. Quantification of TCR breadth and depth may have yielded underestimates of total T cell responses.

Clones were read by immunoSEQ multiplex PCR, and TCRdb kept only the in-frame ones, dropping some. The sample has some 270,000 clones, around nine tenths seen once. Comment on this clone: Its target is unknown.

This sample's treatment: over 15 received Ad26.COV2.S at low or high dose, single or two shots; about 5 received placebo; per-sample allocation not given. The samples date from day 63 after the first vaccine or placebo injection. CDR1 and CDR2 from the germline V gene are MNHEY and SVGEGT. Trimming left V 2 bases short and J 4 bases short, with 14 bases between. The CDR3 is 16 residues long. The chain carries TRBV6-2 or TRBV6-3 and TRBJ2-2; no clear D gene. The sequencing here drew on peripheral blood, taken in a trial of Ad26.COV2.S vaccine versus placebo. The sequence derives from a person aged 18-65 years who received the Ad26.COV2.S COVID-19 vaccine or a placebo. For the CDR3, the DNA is TGTGCCAGCAGTTACGTGGGAAGACGAGCCACCGGGGAGCTGTTTTTT. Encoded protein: CASSYVGRRATGELFF.